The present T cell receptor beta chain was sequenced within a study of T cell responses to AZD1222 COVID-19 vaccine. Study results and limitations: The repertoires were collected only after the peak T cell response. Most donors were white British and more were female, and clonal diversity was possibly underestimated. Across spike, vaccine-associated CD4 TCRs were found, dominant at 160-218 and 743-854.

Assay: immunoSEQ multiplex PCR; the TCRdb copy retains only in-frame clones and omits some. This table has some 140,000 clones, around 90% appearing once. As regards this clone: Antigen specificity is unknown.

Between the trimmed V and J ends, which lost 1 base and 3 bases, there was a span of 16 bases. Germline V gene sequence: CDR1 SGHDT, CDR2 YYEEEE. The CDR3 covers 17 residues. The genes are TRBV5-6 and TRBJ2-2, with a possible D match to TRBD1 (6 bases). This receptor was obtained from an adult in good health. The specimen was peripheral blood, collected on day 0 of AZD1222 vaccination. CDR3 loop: CASSLKLQGRDTGELFF. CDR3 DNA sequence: TGTGCCAGCAGCTTGAAGCTCCAGGGGCGTGACACCGGGGAGCTGTTTTTT.